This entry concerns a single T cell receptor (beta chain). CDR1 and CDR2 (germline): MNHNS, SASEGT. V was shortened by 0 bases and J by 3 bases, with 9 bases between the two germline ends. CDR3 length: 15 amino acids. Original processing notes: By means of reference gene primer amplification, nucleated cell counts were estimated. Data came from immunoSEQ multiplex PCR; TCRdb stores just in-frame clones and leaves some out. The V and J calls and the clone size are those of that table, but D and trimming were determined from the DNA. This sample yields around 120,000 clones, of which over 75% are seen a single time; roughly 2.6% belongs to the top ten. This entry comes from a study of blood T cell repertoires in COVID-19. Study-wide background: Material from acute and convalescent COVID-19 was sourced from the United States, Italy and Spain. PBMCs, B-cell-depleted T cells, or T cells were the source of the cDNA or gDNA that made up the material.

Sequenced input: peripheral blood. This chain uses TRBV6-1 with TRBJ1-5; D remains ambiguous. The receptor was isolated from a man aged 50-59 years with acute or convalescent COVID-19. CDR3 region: CASSEAGGYNQPQHF. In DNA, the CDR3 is TGTGCCAGCAGTGAAGCGGGAGGGTACAATCAGCCCCAGCATTTT.